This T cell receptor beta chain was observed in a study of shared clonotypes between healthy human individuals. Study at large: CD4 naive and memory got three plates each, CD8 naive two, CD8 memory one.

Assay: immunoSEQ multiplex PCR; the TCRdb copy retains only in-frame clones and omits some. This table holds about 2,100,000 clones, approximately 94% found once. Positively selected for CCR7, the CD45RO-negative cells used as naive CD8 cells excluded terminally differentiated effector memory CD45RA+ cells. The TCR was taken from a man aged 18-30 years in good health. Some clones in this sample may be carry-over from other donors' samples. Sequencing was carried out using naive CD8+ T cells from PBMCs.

The CDR3 protein is CASNWDGIGAGELFF. As DNA, the CDR3 is TGTGCCAGTAATTGGGACGGGATTGGAGCCGGGGAGCTGTTTTTT. The V call is TRBV19, the J call TRBJ2-2, with D possibly being TRBD1 or TRBD2 (5 bases each). This CDR3 comprises 15 residues. Trimming removed 7 bases at V and 6 bases at J, with 18 bases between. Germline loops: CDR1 LNHDA, CDR2 SQIVND (reference sequence). Variable domain in full (rest from reference TRBV19 and TRBJ2-2): DGGITQSPKYLFRKEGQNVTLSCEQNLNHDAMYWYRQDPGQGLRLIYYSQIVNDFQKGDIAEGYSVSREKKESFPLTVTSAQKNPTAFYLCASNWDGIGAGELFFGEGSRLTVL.